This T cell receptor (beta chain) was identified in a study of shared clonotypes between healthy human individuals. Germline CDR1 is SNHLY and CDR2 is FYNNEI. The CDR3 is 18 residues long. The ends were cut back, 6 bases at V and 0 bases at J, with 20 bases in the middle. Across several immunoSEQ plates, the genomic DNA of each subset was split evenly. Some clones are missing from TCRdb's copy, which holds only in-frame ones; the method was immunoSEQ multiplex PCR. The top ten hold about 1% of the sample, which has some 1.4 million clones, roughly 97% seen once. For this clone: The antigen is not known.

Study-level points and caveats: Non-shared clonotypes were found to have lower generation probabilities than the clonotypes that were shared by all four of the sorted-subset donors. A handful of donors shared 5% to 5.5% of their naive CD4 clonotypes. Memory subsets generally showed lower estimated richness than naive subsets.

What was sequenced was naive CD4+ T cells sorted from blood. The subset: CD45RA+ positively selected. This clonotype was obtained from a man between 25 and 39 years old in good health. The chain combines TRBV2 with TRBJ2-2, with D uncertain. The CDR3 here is CASRVKLSGIANTGELFF. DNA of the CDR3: TGTGCCAGCAGGGTAAAGCTCAGTGGAATAGCGAACACCGGGGAGCTGTTTTTT. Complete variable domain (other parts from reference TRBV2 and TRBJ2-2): EPEVTQTPSHQVTQMGQEVILRCVPISNHLYFYWYRQILGQKVEFLVSFYNNEISEKSEIFDDQFSVERPDGSNFTLKIRSTKLEDSAMYFCASRVKLSGIANTGELFFGEGSRLTVL.